The clone carrying this T cell receptor (beta chain) occurred a few times. The antigen is undetermined. The germline V gene encodes CDR1 SGDLS and CDR2 YYNGEE. Unmatched junction bases numbered 5, after V lost 2 bases and J lost 3 bases. The CDR3 totals 14 residues. The record originates from a study of blood T cells in healthy people across ages. Study as a whole: Template switching captured about one barcoded beta molecule per two T cells. Broader study findings: Unsorted PBMCs ruled out conclusive naive versus antigen-experienced comparison.

A second PCR, run for about 7 to 12 cycles, used a sample-barcoded 5' primer plus a J-beta primer mix. Every cDNA molecule carried a tag from a template-switch adaptor bearing 12 random nucleotides. In TCRdb, the 5' RACE reads were re-called with MiXCR into one record per CDR3 protein. The sample carries approximately 1,000,000 distinct CDR3 sequences, under 45% recorded once. Source material: blood. This chain links TRBV9 with TRBJ2-7, with 7 bases aligning to TRBD1. The TCR was taken from a woman in her sixties or seventies in good health. The CDR3 reads CASSVGQTNYEQYF. As DNA, the CDR3 is TGTGCCAGCAGCGTGGGACAGACCAACTACGAGCAGTACTTC.